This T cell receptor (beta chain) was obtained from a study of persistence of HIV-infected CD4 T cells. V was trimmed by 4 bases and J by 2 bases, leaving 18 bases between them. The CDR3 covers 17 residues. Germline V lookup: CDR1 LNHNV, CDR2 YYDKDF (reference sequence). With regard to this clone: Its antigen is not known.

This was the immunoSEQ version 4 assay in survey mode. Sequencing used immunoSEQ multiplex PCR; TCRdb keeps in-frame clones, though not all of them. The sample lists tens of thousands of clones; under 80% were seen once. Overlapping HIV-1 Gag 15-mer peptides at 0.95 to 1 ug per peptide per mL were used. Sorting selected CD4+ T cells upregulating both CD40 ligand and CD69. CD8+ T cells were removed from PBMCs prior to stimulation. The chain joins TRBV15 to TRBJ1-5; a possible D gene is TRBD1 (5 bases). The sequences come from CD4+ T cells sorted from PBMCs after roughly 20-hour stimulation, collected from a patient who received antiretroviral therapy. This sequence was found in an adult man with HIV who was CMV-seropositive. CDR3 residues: CATSTSGGRDGNQPQHF. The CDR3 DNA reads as TGTGCCACCAGCACTTCAGGTGGCAGGGATGGCAATCAGCCCCAGCATTTT.